Listed here is a single T cell receptor (beta chain). The target antigen is unknown. CDR3 length: 14 residues. V dropped 2 bases and J dropped 4; count of bases not matched to a gene: 8. Germline V lookup: CDR1 GTSNPN, CDR2 SVGIG (reference sequence). TCRdb keeps only in-frame clones here, not all; method: immunoSEQ multiplex PCR. The sample yields some 30,000 clones, around 88% seen once. This sample is drawn from a study of stem cell transplantation in POMP-related autoinflammatory disease. Study-wide results and caveats: Across all analyzed T-cell subsets, patients with PRAID tended toward reduced diversity and increased clonality. Fewer unique TRB V-J gene pairings were identified in patients with PRAID.

PRAID featured prominent immunodeficiency. The sequence was obtained from a human donor with POMP-related autoinflammation and immune dysregulation (PRAID). The sample was CD4+ T cells from PBMCs, taken before stem cell transplantation. The rearrangement joins TRBV30 to TRBJ2-7; the match to TRBD1 covers 7 bases. In nucleotides, the CDR3 is TGTGCCTGGAGTCCTAGGACAGGTTTGTACGAGCAGTACTTC. It codes for CAWSPRTGLYEQYF.